This entry is about one T cell receptor beta chain. The antigen is undetermined. Libraries were prepared by immunoSEQ multiplex PCR; TCRdb keeps only in-frame clonotypes and omits some of them. This sample has some 75,000 clones, with roughly 96% found just once. The V end lost 0 bases, the J end lost 4 bases, and 25 bases lay between the germline ends. The length of the CDR3 is 19 residues. Germline values: CDR1 SGDLS, CDR2 YYNGEE. This record belongs to a study of cytomegalovirus exposure and HLA in healthy donors. Study conclusions and caveats: Reported performance of the classifier showed diagnosis of cytomegalovirus status with high specificity and sensitivity.

The sequence was obtained from a young woman in good health and CMV-seronegative. The genes are TRBV9 and TRBJ2-5; tentatively, D is TRBD2 (6 bases). The sequenced sample consisted of PBMCs. CDR3 DNA sequence: TGTGCCAGCAGCGTAGTTCTGGGAAAAATTTTGGAGGGGTCAGAGACCCAGTACTTC. This encodes CASSVVLGKILEGSETQYF.